These 15 T cell receptor beta chains were sequenced from one sample in a study of technical replicates of blood from a handful of donors. Method: immunoSEQ multiplex PCR; TCRdb's copy keeps in-frame clones and lacks some. The sample shows more than 90,000 clones, approximately 95% of them seen only once. The sample taken for sequencing was T cells isolated from PBMCs. The receptors originated from a human donor in good health.

The rearrangement uses TRBV6-1 and TRBJ2-7; 11 nucleotides match TRBD1. V shed 2 bases, J shed 3 bases, and the junction held 3 bases outside the gene matches. Germline V gene lookup returns CDR1 MNHNS and CDR2 SASEGT. The CDR3 is 15 residues long. The CDR3 DNA sequence: TGTGCCAGCAGTGAATACGGGACAGGGGGCTACGAGCAGTACTTC. Residues: CASSEYGTGGYEQYF.

This clone has a single count. The CDR3 coding sequence is TGTGCTAGTGGTCAAAAGCGGGGTGGCTACAATGAGCAGTTCTTC. Translated: CASGQKRGGYNEQFF. The rearrangement joins TRBV12-5 to TRBJ2-1, with 7 positions matching TRBD2. With 5 bases clipped from V and 3 bases from J, the junction kept 7 bases outside the gene matches. Germline values: CDR1 LGHNT, CDR2 FRNRAP. The CDR3 runs 15 residues.

V gene TRBV6-5 combines with J gene TRBJ2-1; a possible D gene is TRBD1 (6 bases). V gave up 4 bases and J gave up 7 bases, with 17 bases separating them. The germline V gene has CDR1 MNHEY and CDR2 SVGAGI. The CDR3 is 15 amino acids. The CDR3 bases are TGTGCCAGCAGTTCCCTACCGGGACAAAGGAATGAGCAGTTCTTC. Protein sequence: CASSSLPGQRNEQFF.

The CDR3 is CASSPGQGTYGYTF. The CDR3 DNA follows: TGCGCCAGCAGCCCGGGACAGGGGACCTATGGCTACACCTTC. This sequence joins TRBV5-1 and TRBJ1-2; 10 nucleotides line up with TRBD1. The CDR3 length is 14 residues. Per germline, CDR1 SGHRS and CDR2 YFSETQ. V trimming: 4 bases; J trimming: 4 bases; junction bases outside the gene matches: 4. Using reference TRBV5-1 and TRBJ1-2 for the parts outside the CDR3, the full variable domain is KAGVTQTPRYLIKTRGQQVTLSCSPISGHRSVSWYQQTPGQGLQFLFEYFSETQRNKGNFPGRFSGRQFSNSRSEMNVSTLELGDSALYLCASSPGQGTYGYTFGSGTRLTVV.

The chain has TRBV6-1 and TRBJ1-2; 8 bases map to TRBD1. With 4 bases clipped from V and 5 bases from J, the junction kept 12 bases outside the gene matches. In germline, CDR1 is MNHNS, CDR2 SASEGT. This CDR3 region has 16 residues. CDR3 nucleotide sequence: TGTGCCAGCAGTGGAGCTACGCAGGGACAGGCATATGGCTACACCTTC. It encodes CASSGATQGQAYGYTF.

The chain combines TRBV5-5 with TRBJ1-5; TRBD1 might be the D (5 bases). CDR3 length: 13 residues. Germline lookup yields CDR1 SGHKS and CDR2 YYEKEE (reference sequence). V lost 1 base and J 7 bases, leaving 9 bases between the germline ends. The CDR3 DNA is TGTGCCAGCAGCTTGTCAAGGGGCCAGCCCCAGCATTTT. Amino acid sequence: CASSLSRGQPQHF.

There are a few counts of this clone. The rearrangement uses TRBV4-1 and TRBJ1-1, with TRBD1 identical over 8 bases. Trimming cost V 6 bases and J 6 bases; bases outside gene matches: 9. The CDR3 has 14 amino acids. The germline CDR1 and CDR2 sequences are MGHRA and YSYEKL. CDR3 sequence reads: CASRQTGVVSEAFF. DNA for the CDR3: TGCGCCAGCAGGCAGACAGGGGTGGTGTCTGAAGCTTTCTTT.

The chain has TRBV9 and TRBJ1-1; possible D gene TRBD1, 5 bases. V was cut by 4 bases and J by 1 base, with 14 bases left in between. Germline V CDR1 and CDR2: SGDLS, YYNGEE. The CDR3 spans 15 residues. The CDR3 here is CASSTRVSGNTEAFF. The DNA for the CDR3 is TGTGCCAGCAGCACCAGGGTAAGTGGGAACACTGAAGCTTTCTTT.

The chain employs TRBV19 and TRBJ1-3, with TRBD1 as a possible D gene (5 bases). Germline-derived CDR1 and CDR2 are LNHDA and SQIVND (reference sequence). Trimming stripped 7 bases from V and 0 bases from J, with 16 bases between. The CDR3 is 16 amino acids. CDR3 amino acids: CASTKLPQASGNTIYF. CDR3 sequence (DNA): TGTGCCAGTACCAAACTCCCACAGGCCTCTGGAAACACCATATATTTT.

The chain carries TRBV11-2 and TRBJ1-1; 7 bases agree with TRBD1. Germline V lookup: CDR1 SGHAT, CDR2 FQNNGV. V was clipped by 4 bases and J by 11 bases; unmatched bases: 10. This CDR3 is built from 13 residues. The CDR3 DNA is TGTGCCAGCAGCTCCCAGGGCAGGGGGGCCGCTTTCTTT. It encodes CASSSQGRGAAFF.

The chain couples TRBV6-5 to TRBJ1-2, with 8 nucleotides matching TRBD1. CDR1 is MNHEY and CDR2 is SVGAGI in the germline V gene. The length of the CDR3 is 12 residues. Losses at the gene ends were 5 bases for V and 7 bases for J; bases not matched to a gene: 3. CDR3 residues: CASSTGGGGYTF. CDR3 nucleotides: TGTGCCAGCAGTACAGGGGGTGGTGGCTACACCTTC.

V usage is TRBV5-8 and J usage is TRBJ1-5; 9 nucleotides agree with TRBD1. J gave up 2 bases and V 4 bases, and 13 bases lay outside the gene matches. The CDR3 spans 18 residues. CDR1 is SGHTS and CDR2 is YDEGEE in the germline V gene. The CDR3 region has the DNA TGTGCCAGCAGCCCCGGGACAGGGAATTTCCCAGGCAATCAGCCCCAGCATTTT. Translating it yields CASSPGTGNFPGNQPQHF.

The genes are TRBV6-5 and TRBJ1-1; weak D call: TRBD1 (5 bases). CDR1 MNHEY and CDR2 SVGAGI come from the germline V gene. This CDR3 is 14 amino acids long. V was trimmed by 2 bases and J by 6 bases, leaving 13 bases between them. Here the CDR3 DNA reads TGTGCCAGCAGTTACACCGCAGGGTACGCTGAAGCTTTCTTT. Protein: CASSYTAGYAEAFF.

This clone was counted between two and nine times. The V gene is TRBV7-9, the J gene TRBJ1-4; D not certain. Germline lookup yields CDR1 SEHNR and CDR2 FQNEAQ (reference sequence). Trimming left V 1 base short and J 6 bases short, with 12 bases between. The CDR3 is 15 amino acids. CDR3 amino acids: CASSLGAARDEKLFF. CDR3 nucleotide sequence: TGTGCCAGCAGCTTAGGGGCTGCGCGGGATGAAAAACTGTTTTTT.

The chain has TRBV10-2 and TRBJ1-6; D possibly corresponds to TRBD1 (6 bases). CDR3 length: 17 residues. V was shortened by 3 bases and J by 7 bases, with 19 bases between the two germline ends. CDR1 and CDR2 from the germline V gene are WSHSY and SAAADI. CDR3 residues: CASSDYGQYRTNSPLHF. Written as DNA, the CDR3 is TGCGCCAGCAGTGACTACGGACAGTACCGTACGAATTCACCCCTCCACTTT.